This is a list of T cell receptor beta chains from one sample in a study of blood T cells in healthy people across ages. TCRdb ran MiXCR on the 5' RACE reads and lists one entry per CDR3 protein. The sample contains about 1.1 million distinct CDR3 sequences, around two fifths of which appear only once. The sample consisted of blood. Receptor source: a man younger than 35 in good health. Both conserved end residues are part of each CDR3. The D gene is left open where the match is weak. Some rows mark clone size as missing; the rest say once, few, many or name a class of expanded clone.

d_call: NA
j_call: TRBJ2-7
v_call: TRBV25-1
clone_size: NA
cdr3_aa: CASSKTTGSSEQYF
cdr3_nt: TGTGCCAGCAGTAAAACCACAGGGTCCTCCGAGCAGTACTTC

d_call: NA
j_call: TRBJ1-2
v_call: TRBV6-4
clone_size: once
cdr3_aa: CASSDSRTGNYGYTF
cdr3_nt: TGTGCCAGCAGTGACTCCCGGACGGGGAACTATGGCTACACCTTC

d_call: NA
j_call: TRBJ2-5
v_call: TRBV19
clone_size: NA
cdr3_aa: CASSSGDETQYF
cdr3_nt: TGTGCCAGTAGTTCCGGGGATGAGACCCAGTACTTC

d_call: NA
j_call: TRBJ1-4
v_call: TRBV5-1
clone_size: few
cdr3_aa: CASSQTQGPNEKLFF
cdr3_nt: TGCGCCAGCAGCCAGACCCAGGGTCCTAATGAAAAACTGTTTTTT

d_call: TRBD1
j_call: TRBJ2-7
v_call: TRBV5-6
clone_size: NA
cdr3_aa: CAGSWRWDRGGECNSEQYF
cdr3_nt: TGTGCCGGCAGCTGGAGGTGGGACAGGGGAGGAGAGTGTAATAGCGAGCAGTACTTC

d_call: NA
j_call: TRBJ2-7
v_call: TRBV29-1
clone_size: NA
cdr3_aa: CSARDGPYEQYF
cdr3_nt: TGCAGCGCCAGGGACGGACCCTACGAGCAGTACTTC

d_call: TRBD2
j_call: TRBJ2-1
v_call: TRBV12-3/TRBV12-4
clone_size: NA
cdr3_aa: CASSFSLAGGNEQFF
cdr3_nt: TGTGCCAGCAGTTTCAGCCTAGCGGGGGGCAATGAGCAGTTCTTC

d_call: NA
j_call: TRBJ1-1
v_call: TRBV6-5
clone_size: once
cdr3_aa: CASSYSSGLRAFF
cdr3_nt: TGTGCCAGCAGTTACTCGTCAGGGCTGAGAGCTTTCTTT

d_call: NA
j_call: TRBJ1-1
v_call: TRBV11-2
clone_size: few
cdr3_aa: CASSWTGAAEAFF
cdr3_nt: TGTGCCAGCAGCTGGACCGGGGCCGCTGAAGCTTTCTTT

d_call: NA
j_call: TRBJ2-3
v_call: TRBV7-2
clone_size: NA
cdr3_aa: CASSLYQQDSTDTQYF
cdr3_nt: TGTGCCAGCAGCTTATATCAGCAGGACTCCACAGATACGCAGTATTTT

d_call: TRBD2
j_call: TRBJ2-3
v_call: TRBV7-9
clone_size: few
cdr3_aa: CASSLRLAGASDTQYF
cdr3_nt: TGTGCCAGCAGCTTAAGACTAGCGGGGGCCTCAGATACGCAGTATTTT

d_call: NA
j_call: TRBJ2-5
v_call: TRBV5-1
clone_size: few
cdr3_aa: CASSSQILLETETQYF
cdr3_nt: TGCGCCAGCAGCTCCCAAATACTGCTAGAGACGGAGACCCAGTACTTC